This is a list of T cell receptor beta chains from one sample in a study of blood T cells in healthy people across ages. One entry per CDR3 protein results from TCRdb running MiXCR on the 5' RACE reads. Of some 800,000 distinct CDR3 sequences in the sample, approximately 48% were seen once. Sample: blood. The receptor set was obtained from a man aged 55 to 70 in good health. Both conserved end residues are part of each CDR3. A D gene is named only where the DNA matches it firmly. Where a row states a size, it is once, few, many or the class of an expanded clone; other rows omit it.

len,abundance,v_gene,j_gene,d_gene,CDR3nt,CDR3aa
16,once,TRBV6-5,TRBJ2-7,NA,TGTGCCAGCAGTTACTCTGGCGGCTTGAGCTCCTACGAGCAGTACTTC,CASSYSGGLSSYEQYF
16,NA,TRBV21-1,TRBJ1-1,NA,TGTGCCAGCAGCCCTGTGGACAGGGGATGGGACACTGAAGCTTTCTTT,CASSPVDRGWDTEAFF
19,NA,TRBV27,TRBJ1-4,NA,TGTGCCAGCAGTTTAGAAGTTTTGGGTCGCGGGACGGCTATGGGAAAACTGTTTTTT,CASSLEVLGRGTAMGKLFF
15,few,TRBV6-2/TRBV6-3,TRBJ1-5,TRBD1,TGTGCCAGCCGGGACAGCCCGATTAGCAATCAGCCCCAGCATTTT,CASRDSPISNQPQHF
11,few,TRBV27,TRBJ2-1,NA,TGTGCCAGCAGTTCTCGGGCAGAGCAGTTCTTC,CASSSRAEQFF
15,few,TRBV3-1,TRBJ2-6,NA,TGTGCCAGCAGGGGACCGATATCTGGGGCCAACGTCCTGACTTTC,CASRGPISGANVLTF
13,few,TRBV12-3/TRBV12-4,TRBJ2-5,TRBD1,TGTGCCAGCATCGGGGACAGGGAGGGCCCGCAGTACTTC,CASIGDREGPQYF
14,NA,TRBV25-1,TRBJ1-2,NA,TGTGCCAGCAGTGAAGGGGTCGGTAACTATGGCTACACCTTC,CASSEGVGNYGYTF
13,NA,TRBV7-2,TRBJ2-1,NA,TGTGCCAGCAGCTTAATGCAGTACAATGAGCAGTTCTTC,CASSLMQYNEQFF
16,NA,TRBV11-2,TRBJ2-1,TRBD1,TGTGCCAGCAGCTTAGGCGACAGGGGGCCGTACAATGAGCAGTTCTTC,CASSLGDRGPYNEQFF
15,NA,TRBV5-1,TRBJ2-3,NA,TGCGCCAGCAGCTTGTCCGATCCTAGCACAGATACGCAGTATTTT,CASSLSDPSTDTQYF
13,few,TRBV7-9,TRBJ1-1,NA,TGTGCCACCGCCTCCGGGCAGACGGGCCAAGCTTTCTTT,CATASGQTGQAFF
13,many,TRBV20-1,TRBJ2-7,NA,TGCAGTGCTAGTGCGGGGCTCGAGGGAGAGCAGTACTTC,CSASAGLEGEQYF
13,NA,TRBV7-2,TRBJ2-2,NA,TGTGCCAGCAGATATACGGGGGCCGGGGAGCTGTTTTTT,CASRYTGAGELFF
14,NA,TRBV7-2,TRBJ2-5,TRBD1,TGTGCCAGCAGGCGCGACAGGGGACGAGAGACCCAGTACTTC,CASRRDRGRETQYF
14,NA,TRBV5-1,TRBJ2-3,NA,TGCGCCAGCAGCCCTACTGCGCACGCAGATACGCAGTATTTT,CASSPTAHADTQYF
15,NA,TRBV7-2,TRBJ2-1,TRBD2,TGTGCCAGCAGCTTAGTAGCGGGGGGGCCCAGTGAGCAGTTCTTC,CASSLVAGGPSEQFF
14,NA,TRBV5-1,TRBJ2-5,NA,TGCGCCAGCAGCTTAAGTTTAGGTAGAGAGACCCAGTACTTC,CASSLSLGRETQYF
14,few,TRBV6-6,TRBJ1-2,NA,TGTGCCAGCAGTGAGGGGCAGGGGAACTATGGCTACACCTTC,CASSEGQGNYGYTF
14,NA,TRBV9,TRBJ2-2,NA,TGTGCCAGCAGCGTAGTGTCGAACACCGGGGAGCTGTTTTTT,CASSVVSNTGELFF
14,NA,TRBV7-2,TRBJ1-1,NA,TGTGCCAGCAGCTTATCTCCCGGGAACACTGAAGCTTTCTTT,CASSLSPGNTEAFF
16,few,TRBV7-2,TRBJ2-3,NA,TGTGCCAGCAGCTTAGAAAGCGGACCTAGCACAGATACGCAGTATTTT,CASSLESGPSTDTQYF
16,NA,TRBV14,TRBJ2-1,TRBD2,TGTGCCAGCAGCCAAGCGGGACTAGCGGGGGACAATGAGCAGTTCTTC,CASSQAGLAGDNEQFF
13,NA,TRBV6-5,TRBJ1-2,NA,TGTGCCAGCAGCTCGATTACAGGACATGGCTACACCTTC,CASSSITGHGYTF
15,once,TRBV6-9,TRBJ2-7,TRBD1,TGTGCCAGCATTTCGCGGACAGGGATTCCCCACGAGCAGTACTTC,CASISRTGIPHEQYF
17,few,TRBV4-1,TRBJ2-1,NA,TGCGCCAGCAGCTTACAGCCGGGGGTACGGGTCCTTAGTGAGCAGTTCTTC,CASSLQPGVRVLSEQFF
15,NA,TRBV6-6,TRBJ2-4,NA,TGTGCCAGCATGTCGGATGGTACCGGACAGAACATTCAGTACTTC,CASMSDGTGQNIQYF
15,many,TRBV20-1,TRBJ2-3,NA,TGCAGTGCTAGAGGTCAAAGCGTTGGGCTCGATACGCAGTATTTT,CSARGQSVGLDTQYF
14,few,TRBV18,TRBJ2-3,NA,TGTGCCAGCTCACCAAGGCTGGAGTTAGATACGCAGTATTTT,CASSPRLELDTQYF
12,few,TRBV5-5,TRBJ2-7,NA,TGTGCCAGCAGCATGCCGGATTACGAGCAGTACTTC,CASSMPDYEQYF
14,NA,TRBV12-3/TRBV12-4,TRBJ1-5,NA,TGTGCCAGCACCTTGGAAGGGTTTAATCAGCCCCAGCATTTT,CASTLEGFNQPQHF
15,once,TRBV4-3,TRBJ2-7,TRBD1,TGCGCCAGCAGCCGAGATGGGACAGGGGTCCACGAGCAGTACTTC,CASSRDGTGVHEQYF
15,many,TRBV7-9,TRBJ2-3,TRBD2,TGTGCCAGCAGCCAACTAGCGGGGGTAACAGATACGCAGTATTTT,CASSQLAGVTDTQYF
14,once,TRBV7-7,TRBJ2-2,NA,TGTGCTAGCAGCTTCATACAGGGCACCGGGGAGCTGTTTTTT,CASSFIQGTGELFF
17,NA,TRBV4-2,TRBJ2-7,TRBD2,TGTGCCAGCAGCCAAGCGCCACTAGCGGGGGTCTACAATGAGCAGTACTTC,CASSQAPLAGVYNEQYF
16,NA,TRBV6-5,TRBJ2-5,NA,TGTGCCAGCAGTTGGTCCCCCCCCTCCGGAGGAGAGACCCAGTACTTC,CASSWSPPSGGETQYF
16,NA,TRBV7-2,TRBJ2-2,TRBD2,TGTGCCAGCAGCTATGTGGGAGGGGTTCAGACCGGGGAGCTGTTTTTT,CASSYVGGVQTGELFF
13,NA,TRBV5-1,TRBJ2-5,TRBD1,TGCGCCAGCAGCTTGAAACAGGGGATTGCCCAGTACTTC,CASSLKQGIAQYF
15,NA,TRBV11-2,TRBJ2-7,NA,TGTGCCAGCAGCTTAGCAGGGAGCTCCTACAATGAGCAGTACTTC,CASSLAGSSYNEQYF
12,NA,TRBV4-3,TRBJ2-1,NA,TGCGCCAGCAGTCCTTCGGGAATTGAGCAGTTCTTC,CASSPSGIEQFF
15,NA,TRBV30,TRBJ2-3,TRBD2,TGTGCCTGGGGTGGAGCGGGGGTCTCCACAGATACGCAGTATTTT,CAWGGAGVSTDTQYF
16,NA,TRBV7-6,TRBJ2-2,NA,TGTGCCAGCAGCTTAGTTCCGGGCGGAAACACCGGGGAGCTGTTTTTT,CASSLVPGGNTGELFF
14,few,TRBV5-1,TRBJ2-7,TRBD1,TGCGCCAGCAGCACGGACAGGGGGGGAAGCGAGCAGTACTTC,CASSTDRGGSEQYF
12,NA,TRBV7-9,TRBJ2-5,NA,TGTGCCAGCCTCGGGCTCAAAGAGACCCAGTACTTC,CASLGLKETQYF
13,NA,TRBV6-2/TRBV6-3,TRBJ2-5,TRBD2,TGTGCCAGCAGACTAGCGGTTCGGGAGACCCAGTACTTC,CASRLAVRETQYF
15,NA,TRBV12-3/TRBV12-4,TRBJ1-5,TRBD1,TGTGCCAGCAGTTTAAAACAGGGGGACAATCAGCCCCAGCATTTT,CASSLKQGDNQPQHF